This T cell receptor (beta chain) stems from a study of blood T cell repertoires in COVID-19. Turning to the study itself: Spain, Italy and the United States supplied samples that represented acute and convalescent COVID-19. Sources were T cells, B-cell-depleted T cells, or PBMCs; the material itself was cDNA or gDNA.

In the source study's methods: Amplified reference gene primers provided the basis for estimating nucleated cell counts. Generated by immunoSEQ multiplex PCR, the TCRdb table keeps only in-frame clones and is missing some. From that table come the V and J calls and clone size; the DNA was used to work out D and trimming. The sample lists about 100,000 clones, 70% to 80% occurring once. There are 16 residues in the CDR3. CDR1 and CDR2 (germline): SGHTA, FQGNSA. Trimming pared 5 bases from V and 1 base from J, leaving 17 bases between. The chain links TRBV7-2 to TRBJ1-1; TRBD1 might be the D (5 bases). Material: peripheral blood. This clonotype was sampled from a woman in her 70s with acute or convalescent COVID-19. CDR3 nucleotide sequence: TGTGCCAGCAGCCCCCCTGGGGCGGGGGGGAACACTGAAGCTTTCTTT. This encodes CASSPPGAGGNTEAFF.